The sequence of this TCR beta chain was determined in a study of cytomegalovirus exposure and HLA in healthy donors. Study details: An earlier analysis identified some 110 million unique TCR beta sequences in some 170 million T cells. General study points: Researchers reported that three CMV-associated chains were confirmed in vitro as CMV antigen-specific.

Everyone who donated was a healthy bone marrow donor. Trimming at V came to 0 bases and at J to 6 bases, leaving 4 bases not matched to a gene. Per germline, CDR1 SGHKS and CDR2 YYEKEE (reference sequence). This CDR3 is 14 amino acids long. This clone was observed once. Its antigen remains unknown. The PCR employed 60 Vbeta primers together with 13 Jbeta primers. Clones were sequenced by immunoSEQ multiplex PCR, and TCRdb holds only the in-frame ones, with some missing. The sample lists some 150,000 clones; around 80% were seen once. Sequencing used PBMCs. This TCR was sampled from a man aged 35 to 55 in good health and CMV-seronegative. The gene calls are TRBV5-5 and TRBJ2-7, with TRBD1 matching 9 bases. The CDR3 DNA sequence: TGTGCCAGCAGCTTGGGGACAGGGGCTTTCGAGCAGTACTTC. Residues: CASSLGTGAFEQYF.